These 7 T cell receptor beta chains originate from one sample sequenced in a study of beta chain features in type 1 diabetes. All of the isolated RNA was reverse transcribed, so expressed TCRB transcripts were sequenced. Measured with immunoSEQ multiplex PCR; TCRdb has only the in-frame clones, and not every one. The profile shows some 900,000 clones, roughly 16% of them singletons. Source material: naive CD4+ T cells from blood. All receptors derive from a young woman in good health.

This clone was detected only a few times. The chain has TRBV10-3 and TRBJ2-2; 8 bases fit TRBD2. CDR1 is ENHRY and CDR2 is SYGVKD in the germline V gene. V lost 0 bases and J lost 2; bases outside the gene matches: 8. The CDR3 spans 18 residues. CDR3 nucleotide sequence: TGTGCCATCAGTGAGTCAAGCGGGAGAGGACCAAACACCGGGGAGCTGTTTTTT. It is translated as CAISESSGRGPNTGELFF.

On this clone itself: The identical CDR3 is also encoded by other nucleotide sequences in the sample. DNA of the CDR3: TGTGCCAGCAGCGTAAGGGGGGACTCTGGGGCCAACGTCCTGACTTTC. This codes for CASSVRGDSGANVLTF. The chain is built from TRBV9 and TRBJ2-6, with D possibly called TRBD1 or TRBD2 (6 bases each). V was cut by 1 base and J by 0 bases, with 8 bases left in between. This CDR3 spans 16 amino acids. CDR1 SGDLS and CDR2 YYNGEE come from the germline V gene. The full variable domain, with the rest looked up from reference TRBV9 and TRBJ2-6, is DSGVTQTPKHLITATGQRVTLRCSPRSGDLSVYWYQQSLDQGLQFLIQYYNGEERAKGNILERFSAQQFPDLHSELNLSSLELGDSALYFCASSVRGDSGANVLTFGAGSRLTVL.

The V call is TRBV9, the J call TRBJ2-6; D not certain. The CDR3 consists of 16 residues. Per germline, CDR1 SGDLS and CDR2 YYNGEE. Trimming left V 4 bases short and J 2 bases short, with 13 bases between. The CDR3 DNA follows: TGTGCCAGCAGCCCTAGTGGAAGAGCTGGGGCCAACGTCCTGACTTTC. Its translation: CASSPSGRAGANVLTF.

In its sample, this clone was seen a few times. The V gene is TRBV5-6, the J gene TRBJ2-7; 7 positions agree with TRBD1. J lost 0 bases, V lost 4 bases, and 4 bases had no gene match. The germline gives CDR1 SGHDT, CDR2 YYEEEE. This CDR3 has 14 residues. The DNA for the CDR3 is TGTGCCAGCAGCCCGACAGGGAGCTCCTACGAGCAGTACTTC. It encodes CASSPTGSSYEQYF.

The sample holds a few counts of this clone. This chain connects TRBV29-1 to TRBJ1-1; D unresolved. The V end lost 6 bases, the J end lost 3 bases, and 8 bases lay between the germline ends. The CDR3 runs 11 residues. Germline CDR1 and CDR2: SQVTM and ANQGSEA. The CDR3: CSVSTYTEAFF. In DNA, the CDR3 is TGCAGCGTCTCTACCTACACTGAAGCTTTCTTT.

The CDR3 bases are TGCGCCAGCAGCTTGGGACTAGCTAGAGGGACAGATACGCAGTATTTT. This codes for CASSLGLARGTDTQYF. The chain has TRBV5-1 and TRBJ2-3, with 7 bases identical to TRBD2. The CDR3 totals 16 residues. V trimming: 0 bases; J trimming: 3 bases; junction bases outside the gene matches: 7. The germline CDR1 and CDR2 sequences are SGHRS and YFSETQ.

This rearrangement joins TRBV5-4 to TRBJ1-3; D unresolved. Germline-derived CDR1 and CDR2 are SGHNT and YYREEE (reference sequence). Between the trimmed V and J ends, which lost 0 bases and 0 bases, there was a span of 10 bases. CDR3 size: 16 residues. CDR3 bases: TGTGCCAGCAGCTTGGCCGGCAGGAGCTCTGGAAACACCATATATTTT. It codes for CASSLAGRSSGNTIYF.